The 14 T cell receptor beta chains below were found in one sample sequenced in a study of shared clonotypes between healthy human individuals. The protocol was immunoSEQ multiplex PCR, while the TCRdb copy is restricted to in-frame clones and leaves out a portion. Among 2 million to 3 million clones, 80% to 95% were seen once, and the ten largest hold roughly 0.39%. The sample was naive CD4+ T cells from PBMCs. The subset is: CD45RA+ positively selected. Receptor source: a man in his late teens or twenties in good health. Some clones in this sample may be carry-over from other donors' samples.

Concerning this clone: Since the CDR3 does not end with the conserved phenylalanine or tryptophan, this likely comes from a read error. The chain employs TRBV28 and TRBJ2-7, with 9 bases that match TRBD2. The CDR3 runs to 15 residues. The J segment lost 3 bases and the V segment lost 2 bases, leaving 5 bases of the junction unmatched. CDR1 is MDHEN, CDR2 SYDVKM, per germline. The CDR3 nucleotides are TGTGCCAGCAGTTTAGCGGGAGGGACATACTACGAGCAGTACTCC. Translation gives CASSLAGGTYYEQYS.

The chain is built from TRBV30 and TRBJ1-3; D remains ambiguous. Germline CDR1 GTSNPN, CDR2 SVGIG (reference sequence). V shed 0 bases and J shed 9 bases, with 12 bases lying between them. CDR3 length: 13 amino acids. The DNA for the CDR3 is TGTGCCTGGAGTGTCGGCGTAAAAGGCACCATATATTTT. Its protein product is CAWSVGVKGTIYF.

As concerns this clone: Additional DNA sequences in this sample encode the identical CDR3. The genes are TRBV9 and TRBJ2-1; 9 bases fit TRBD1. Germline CDR1 is SGDLS and CDR2 is YYNGEE. The CDR3 contains 16 residues. J was trimmed by 3 bases and V by 5 bases; bases with no gene match: 9. CDR3 DNA: TGTGCCAGCAGTGGGACCGGGACAGGGTTCTACAATGAGCAGTTCTTC. It specifies CASSGTGTGFYNEQFF.

This chain uses TRBV5-1 with TRBJ1-4, with D perhaps TRBD1 (6 bases). Germline V gives CDR1 SGHRS, CDR2 YFSETQ. This CDR3 contains 14 residues. V was pared by 1 base and J by 8 bases, with 12 bases between. The CDR3 spells CASSLNRAEEKLFF. CDR3 DNA sequence: TGCGCCAGCAGCTTGAACAGGGCCGAAGAAAAACTGTTTTTT.

The chain employs TRBV19 and TRBJ2-7; TRBD2 is a possible D gene (5 bases). Germline CDR1 and CDR2: LNHDA and SQIVND (reference sequence). The V and J ends lost 3 bases and 7 bases respectively, with 22 bases between them. This CDR3 region has 16 residues. The CDR3 region is CASSIRRTDSNLEQYF. The CDR3 DNA follows: TGTGCCAGTAGTATTCGAAGGACGGACTCTAATTTAGAGCAGTACTTC. The full variable domain, its missing parts supplied by reference TRBV19 and TRBJ2-7, is DGGITQSPKYLFRKEGQNVTLSCEQNLNHDAMYWYRQDPGQGLRLIYYSQIVNDFQKGDIAEGYSVSREKKESFPLTVTSAQKNPTAFYLCASSIRRTDSNLEQYFGPGTRLTVT.

V usage is TRBV5-1 and J usage is TRBJ2-1, with TRBD2 matching 12 bases. V shed 6 bases, J shed 7 bases, and the junction held 8 bases outside the gene matches. This CDR3 contains 15 residues. Germline V gene lookup returns CDR1 SGHRS and CDR2 YFSETQ. The CDR3: CASTGLAGPKNEQFF. The CDR3 DNA sequence: TGCGCCAGCACCGGACTAGCGGGACCAAAAAATGAGCAGTTCTTC.

This clone has a single count. V and J are TRBV5-4 and TRBJ1-1; the match to TRBD1 covers 7 bases. Germline assignment: CDR1 SGHNT and CDR2 YYREEE (reference sequence). The CDR3 runs 12 residues. The junction had 2 bases not matched to a gene; V was cut back by 1 base and J by 8 bases. The CDR3 DNA sequence: TGTGCCAGCAGCTTGCAACAGGGGGAAGCTTTCTTT. Its protein is CASSLQQGEAFF.

The chain has TRBV4-2 and TRBJ1-1; D gene ambiguous. CDR3 length: 11 amino acids. V was shortened by 4 bases and J by 8 bases, with 8 bases between the two germline ends. CDR1 and CDR2 (germline): LGHNA, YNFKEQ. CDR3: CASSLIREAFF. CDR3 nucleotides: TGTGCCAGCAGCCTAATCCGGGAAGCTTTCTTT.

The chain carries TRBV15 and TRBJ2-7, with 7 nucleotides matching TRBD1. V shed 5 bases and J 0 bases; nucleotides not matched to a gene: 22. Per germline, CDR1 LNHNV and CDR2 YYDKDF (reference sequence). This CDR3 is 20 amino acids long. CDR3 loop: CATSPRVSLDRVRSSYEQYF. CDR3 bases: TGTGCCACCAGCCCACGAGTGAGCCTAGACAGGGTTCGATCCTCCTACGAGCAGTACTTC.

A note on this clone: The same CDR3 arises from other DNA sequences in this sample as well. The chain carries TRBV7-2 and TRBJ2-3; 8 bases are a match to TRBD2. Trimming at V came to 5 bases and at J to 2 bases, leaving 3 bases not matched to a gene. The germline V gene encodes CDR1 SGHTA and CDR2 FQGNSA. The CDR3 extends over 14 amino acids. The CDR3 spells CASSLSGTTDTQYF. The CDR3 DNA is TGTGCCAGCAGCCTTAGCGGGACCACAGATACGCAGTATTTT.

This chain joins TRBV10-2 and TRBJ2-7; 11 nucleotides match TRBD2. V lost 4 bases, J lost 3 bases, and 2 bases stayed unmatched. From germline, CDR1 is WSHSY and CDR2 SAAADI. CDR3 length: 14 amino acids. The CDR3 region is CASSVGTSGYEQYF. CDR3 sequence (DNA): TGCGCCAGCAGTGTCGGGACTAGCGGCTACGAGCAGTACTTC.

The chain uses TRBV15 and TRBJ1-5; maybe TRBD1 (5 bases). Per germline, CDR1 LNHNV and CDR2 YYDKDF (reference sequence). V was trimmed by 0 bases and J by 4 bases, leaving 10 bases between them. The CDR3 contains 15 residues. The CDR3 loop is CATSRDGHPNQPQHF. The CDR3 DNA reads TGTGCCACCAGCAGAGATGGACACCCTAATCAGCCCCAGCATTTT. Full variable domain (missing parts from reference TRBV15 and TRBJ1-5): DAMVIQNPRYQVTQFGKPVTLSCSQTLNHNVMYWYQQKSSQAPKLLFHYYDKDFNNEADTPDNFQSRRPNTSFCFLDIRSPGLGDTAMYLCATSRDGHPNQPQHFGDGTRLSIL.

The chain recombines TRBV5-1 with TRBJ2-3; 11 bases align to TRBD2. The germline V gene has CDR1 SGHRS and CDR2 YFSETQ. V dropped 1 base and J dropped 3; count of bases not matched to a gene: 4. The CDR3 spans 16 residues. The CDR3 sequence: CASSLTSGSITDTQYF. CDR3 sequence (DNA): TGCGCCAGCAGCTTGACTAGCGGGAGTATAACAGATACGCAGTATTTT. Drawing the rest from reference TRBV5-1 and TRBJ2-3, the complete variable domain is KAGVTQTPRYLIKTRGQQVTLSCSPISGHRSVSWYQQTPGQGLQFLFEYFSETQRNKGNFPGRFSGRQFSNSRSEMNVSTLELGDSALYLCASSLTSGSITDTQYFGPGTRLTVL.

V and J are TRBV25-1 and TRBJ1-2, with unresolved D. The CDR3 is 14 amino acids. Trimming stripped 5 bases from V and 1 base from J, with 11 bases between. Germline CDR1 and CDR2: MGHDK and SYGVNS. CDR3 loop: CASSRKTDNYGYTF. CDR3 DNA: TGTGCCAGCAGTAGAAAGACGGATAACTATGGCTACACCTTC.